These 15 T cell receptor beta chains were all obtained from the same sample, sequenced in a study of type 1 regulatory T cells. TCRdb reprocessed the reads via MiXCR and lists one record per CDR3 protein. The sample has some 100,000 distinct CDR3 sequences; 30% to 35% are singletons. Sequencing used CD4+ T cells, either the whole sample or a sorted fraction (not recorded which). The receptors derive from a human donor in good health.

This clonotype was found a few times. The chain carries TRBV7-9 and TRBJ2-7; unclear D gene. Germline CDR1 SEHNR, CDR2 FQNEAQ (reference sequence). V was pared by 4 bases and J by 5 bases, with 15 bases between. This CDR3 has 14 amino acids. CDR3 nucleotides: TGTGCCAGCAGCTCCTTAACAGTCTCGAACGAGCAGTACTTC. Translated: CASSSLTVSNEQYF.

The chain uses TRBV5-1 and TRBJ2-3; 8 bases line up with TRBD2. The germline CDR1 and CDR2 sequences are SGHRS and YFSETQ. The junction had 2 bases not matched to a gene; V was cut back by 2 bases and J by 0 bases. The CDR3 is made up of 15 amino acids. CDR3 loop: CASSFSGASTDTQYF. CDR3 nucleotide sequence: TGCGCCAGCAGCTTTAGCGGGGCTAGCACAGATACGCAGTATTTT.

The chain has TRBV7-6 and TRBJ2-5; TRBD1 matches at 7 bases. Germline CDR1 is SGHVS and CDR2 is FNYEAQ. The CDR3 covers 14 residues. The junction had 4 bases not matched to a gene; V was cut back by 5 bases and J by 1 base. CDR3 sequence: CASSAGTVQETQYF. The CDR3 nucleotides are TGTGCCAGCAGCGCAGGGACAGTCCAAGAGACCCAGTACTTC.

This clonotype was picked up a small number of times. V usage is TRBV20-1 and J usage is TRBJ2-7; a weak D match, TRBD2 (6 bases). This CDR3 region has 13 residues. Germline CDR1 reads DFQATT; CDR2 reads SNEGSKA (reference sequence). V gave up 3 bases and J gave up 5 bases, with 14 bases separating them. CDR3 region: CSARGLPLDEQYF. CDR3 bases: TGCAGTGCTAGGGGACTCCCGTTGGACGAGCAGTACTTC.

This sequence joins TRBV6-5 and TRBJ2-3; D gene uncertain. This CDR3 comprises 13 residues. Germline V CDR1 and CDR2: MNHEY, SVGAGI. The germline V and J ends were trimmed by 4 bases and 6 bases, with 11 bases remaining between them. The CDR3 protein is CASSSDRPDTQYF. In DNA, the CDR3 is TGTGCCAGCAGTTCGGACCGTCCCGATACGCAGTATTTT.

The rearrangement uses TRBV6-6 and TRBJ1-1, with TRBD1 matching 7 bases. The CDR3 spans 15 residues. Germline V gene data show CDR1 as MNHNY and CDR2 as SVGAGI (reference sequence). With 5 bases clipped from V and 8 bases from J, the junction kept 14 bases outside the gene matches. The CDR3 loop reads CASSRTGEGTVEAFF. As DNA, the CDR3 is TGTGCCAGCAGTCGAACAGGGGAAGGGACTGTCGAAGCTTTCTTT.

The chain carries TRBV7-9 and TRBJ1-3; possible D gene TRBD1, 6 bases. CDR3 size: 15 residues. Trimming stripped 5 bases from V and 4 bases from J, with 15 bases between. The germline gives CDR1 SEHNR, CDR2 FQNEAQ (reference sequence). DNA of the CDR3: TGTGCCAGCAGCCCACCGGGGGGCCCCGGAAACACCATATATTTT. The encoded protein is CASSPPGGPGNTIYF.

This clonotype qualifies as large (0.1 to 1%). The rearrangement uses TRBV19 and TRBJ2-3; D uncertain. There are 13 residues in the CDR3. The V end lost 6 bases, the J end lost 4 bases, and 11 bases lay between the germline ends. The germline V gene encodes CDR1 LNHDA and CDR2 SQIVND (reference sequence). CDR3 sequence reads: CASSHNNPDTQYF. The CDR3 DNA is TGTGCCAGTAGCCACAACAACCCAGATACGCAGTATTTT.

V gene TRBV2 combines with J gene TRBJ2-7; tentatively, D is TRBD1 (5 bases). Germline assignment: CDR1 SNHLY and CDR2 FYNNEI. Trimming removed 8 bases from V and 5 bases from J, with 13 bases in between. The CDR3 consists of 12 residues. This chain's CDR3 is CASCQGYNEQYF. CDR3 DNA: TGTGCCAGCTGCCAGGGATATAACGAGCAGTACTTC.

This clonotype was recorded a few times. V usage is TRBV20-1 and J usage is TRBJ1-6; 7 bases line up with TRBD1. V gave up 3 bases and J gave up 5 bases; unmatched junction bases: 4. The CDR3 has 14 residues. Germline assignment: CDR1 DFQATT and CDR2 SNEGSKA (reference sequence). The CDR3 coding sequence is TGCAGTGCTAGCCGGACAGGCGATAATTCACCCCTCCACTTT. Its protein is CSASRTGDNSPLHF.

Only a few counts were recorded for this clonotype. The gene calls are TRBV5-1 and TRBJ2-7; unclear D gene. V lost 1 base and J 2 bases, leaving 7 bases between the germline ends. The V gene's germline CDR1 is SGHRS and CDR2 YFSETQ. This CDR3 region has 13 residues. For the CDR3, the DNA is TGCGCCAGCAGCTTGTACCAGACCTACGAGCAGTACTTC. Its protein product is CASSLYQTYEQYF.

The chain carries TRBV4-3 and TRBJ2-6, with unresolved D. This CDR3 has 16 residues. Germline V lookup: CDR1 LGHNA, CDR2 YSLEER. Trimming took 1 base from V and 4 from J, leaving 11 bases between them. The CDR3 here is CASSQAMVVGANVLTF. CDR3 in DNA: TGCGCCAGCAGCCAAGCGATGGTAGTGGGGGCCAACGTCCTGACTTTC.

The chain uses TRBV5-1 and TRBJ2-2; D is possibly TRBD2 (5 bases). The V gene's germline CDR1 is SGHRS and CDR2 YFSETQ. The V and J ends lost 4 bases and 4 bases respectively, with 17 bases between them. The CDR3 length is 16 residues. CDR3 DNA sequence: TGCGCCAGCAGCCCAGGAGGCGCAGACACCACCGGGGAGCTGTTTTTT. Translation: CASSPGGADTTGELFF.

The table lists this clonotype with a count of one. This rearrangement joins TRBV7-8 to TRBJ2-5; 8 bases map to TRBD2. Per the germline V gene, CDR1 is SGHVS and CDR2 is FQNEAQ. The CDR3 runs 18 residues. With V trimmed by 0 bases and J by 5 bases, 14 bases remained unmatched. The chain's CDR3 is CASSLAFVGGAPRETQYF. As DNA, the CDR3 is TGTGCCAGCAGCTTAGCGTTCGTCGGGGGGGCGCCCCGGGAGACCCAGTACTTC.

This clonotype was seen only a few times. The CDR3 DNA reads TGTGCCAGCAAGGACTACCTCGGGACCGGGGAGCTGTTTTTT. Protein sequence: CASKDYLGTGELFF. The V and J genes are TRBV25-1 and TRBJ2-2; D is possibly TRBD2 (6 bases). Germline CDR1 reads MGHDK; CDR2 reads SYGVNS. With 7 bases removed from V and 5 bases from J, the gap between germline ends came to 14 bases. The CDR3 extends over 14 amino acids.